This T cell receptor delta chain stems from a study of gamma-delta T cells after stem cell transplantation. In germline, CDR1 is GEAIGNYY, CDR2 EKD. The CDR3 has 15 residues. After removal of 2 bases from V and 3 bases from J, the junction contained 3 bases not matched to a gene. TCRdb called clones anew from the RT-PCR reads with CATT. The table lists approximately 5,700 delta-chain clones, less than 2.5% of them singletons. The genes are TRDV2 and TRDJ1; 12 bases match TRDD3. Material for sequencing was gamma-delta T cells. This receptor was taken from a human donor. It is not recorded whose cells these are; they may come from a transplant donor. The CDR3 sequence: CACDRLGDTSDKLIF. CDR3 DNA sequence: TGTGCCTGTGACAGGCTGGGGGATACGTCCGATAAACTCATCTTT.